This TCR beta chain was sequenced during a study of blood T cell repertoires in COVID-19. For the study at large: The study drew acute and convalescent COVID-19 samples from the United States, Italy and Spain.

V gave up 5 bases and J gave up 1 base; unmatched junction bases: 4. Germline V gene sequence: CDR1 SNHLY, CDR2 FYNNEI. The CDR3 has 15 residues. Patients from Seattle were sampled longitudinally, starting during active infection. This clone was seen only once. Assay used: immunoSEQ multiplex PCR; TCRdb lists only in-frame clones, some missing. The profile shows some 500,000 clones, less than 90% of them singletons. V is TRBV2 and J is TRBJ2-5, with 10 nucleotides matching TRBD2. The sequence was obtained from a woman aged 45-65 years with COVID-19, enrolled during active disease. The sequenced material came from peripheral blood. In DNA, the CDR3 is TGTGCCAGCAGTATTAGCGGGGGGCTCCAAGAGACCCAGTACTTC. Translated, it gives CASSISGGLQETQYF.